Below are 25 T cell receptor beta chains sequenced from a single sample in a study of blood T cell repertoires in COVID-19. Profiling relied on immunoSEQ multiplex PCR, and the TCRdb table lists in-frame clones only, not all of them. The table shows about 100,000 clones, with over 75% occurring only once. The sample consisted of peripheral blood. These receptors were taken from a woman aged 55-69 years with acute or convalescent COVID-19.

The chain is built from TRBV30 and TRBJ2-1, with no clear D. CDR1 and CDR2 (germline): GTSNPN, SVGIG (reference sequence). CDR3 length: 11 residues. Trimming left V 2 bases short and J 8 bases short, with 7 bases between. The CDR3 DNA is TGTGCCTGGAGTCCCTCCGATGAGCAGTTCTTC. Its protein product is CAWSPSDEQFF. The whole variable domain, remainder taken from reference TRBV30 and TRBJ2-1, is SQTIHQWPATLVQPVGSPLSLECTVEGTSNPNLYWYRQAAGRGLQLLFYSVGIGQISSEVPQNLSASRPQDRQFILSSKKLLLSDSGFYLCAWSPSDEQFFGPGTRLTVL.

This clone was counted once. V is TRBV2 and J is TRBJ2-7, with no clear D. Germline V gives CDR1 SNHLY, CDR2 FYNNEI. This CDR3 is built from 14 residues. V lost 7 bases to trimming and J lost 3 bases, with 16 bases between them. The CDR3 DNA reads as TGTGCCAGCAACACACGTGAAGAGGACTACGAGCAGTACTTC. It is translated as CASNTREEDYEQYF.

This rearrangement joins TRBV30 to TRBJ1-2, with unresolved D. The V end was cut by 0 bases, the J end by 6 bases, with 14 bases between. Germline values: CDR1 GTSNPN, CDR2 SVGIG (reference sequence). The CDR3 spans 14 residues. CDR3 in amino acids: CAWSVRLGSDGYTF. DNA for the CDR3: TGTGCCTGGAGTGTACGGTTGGGTAGCGATGGCTACACCTTC.

The CDR3 nucleotides read TGTGCCAGCAGCCGGGGACTAGATTCGGGGAGGGATACGCAGTATTTT. This sequence encodes CASSRGLDSGRDTQYF. The rearrangement joins TRBV27 to TRBJ2-3; 8 positions agree with TRBD2. Germline V CDR1 and CDR2: MNHEY, SMNVEV (reference sequence). There are 16 residues in the CDR3. J was trimmed by 6 bases and V by 6 bases; bases with no gene match: 14.

This chain uses TRBV4-1 with TRBJ2-1, with 9 bases lining up with TRBD2. Germline CDR1 is MGHRA and CDR2 is YSYEKL. V trimming: 1 base; J trimming: 12 bases; junction bases outside the gene matches: 19. The CDR3 totals 18 residues. CDR3 in amino acids: CASSQGGGKGTSRPGQFF. The CDR3 nucleotides are TGCGCCAGCAGCCAAGGCGGAGGGAAGGGGACTAGCAGGCCGGGGCAGTTCTTC.

The rearrangement links TRBV12-3 or TRBV12-4 to TRBJ1-5; possible D gene TRBD1, 5 bases. The CDR3 is 12 amino acids. V lost 5 bases, J lost 6 bases, and 8 bases lay in between. The CDR3 sequence is CASSPTGQPQHF. The CDR3 nucleotides are TGTGCCAGCAGTCCCACAGGTCAGCCCCAGCATTTT.

This chain connects TRBV18 to TRBJ2-5, with 7 bases lining up with TRBD1. The CDR3 runs 19 residues. The trim removed 1 base at V and 1 base at J, leaving 15 bases unmatched. Germline CDR1 KGHSH, CDR2 LQKENI. DNA for the CDR3: TGTGCCAGCTCACCACTGGACAGGATAGGCCTTGGCCCCCAAGAGACCCAGTACTTC. This codes for CASSPLDRIGLGPQETQYF.

This chain connects TRBV4-2 to TRBJ1-1; no clear D gene. Germline values: CDR1 LGHNA, CDR2 YNFKEQ. Deletions cut 4 bases from V and 4 bases from J, with 7 bases between. CDR3 length equals 12 residues. The CDR3 DNA reads TGTGCCAGCAGCCCGCCAGGCACTGAAGCTTTCTTT. The encoded protein is CASSPPGTEAFF.

The chain is built from TRBV19 and TRBJ2-1, with 9 positions matching TRBD2. The V segment lost 5 bases and the J segment 0 bases; nucleotides outside the gene matches: 5. The CDR3 totals 16 residues. Looked up from germline, CDR1 is LNHDA and CDR2 is SQIVND (reference sequence). The CDR3 loop is CASSGAGGSSYNEQFF. DNA for the CDR3: TGTGCCAGTAGTGGGGCGGGAGGGTCCTCCTACAATGAGCAGTTCTTC.

The rearrangement links TRBV11-2 to TRBJ2-2, with D tentatively TRBD2 (6 bases). Trimming left V 6 bases short and J 4 bases short, with 12 bases between. This CDR3 spans 14 amino acids. Germline V gene data show CDR1 as SGHAT and CDR2 as FQNNGV. In nucleotides, the CDR3 is TGTGCCAGCAGAATCATAGCGGCCACCGGGGAGCTGTTTTTT. Translating gives CASRIIAATGELFF.

The chain has TRBV19 and TRBJ1-5; D is ambiguous. The V gene's germline CDR1 is LNHDA and CDR2 SQIVND (reference sequence). V was cut by 5 bases and J by 6 bases, with 20 bases left in between. The CDR3 runs 16 residues. The CDR3 sequence is CASSGAQPGIGQPQHF. CDR3 DNA: TGTGCCAGTAGTGGCGCTCAGCCGGGAATAGGTCAGCCCCAGCATTTT.

The chain links TRBV28 to TRBJ1-3, with 7 bases matching TRBD1. CDR3 length equals 18 residues. V lost 2 bases to trimming and J lost 0 bases; unmatched junction nucleotides: 10. Germline CDR1 MDHEN, CDR2 SYDVKM. The CDR3 sequence: CASSLAPLTGLSGNTIYF. The CDR3 nucleotides are TGTGCCAGCAGTTTAGCCCCACTGACAGGGCTCTCTGGAAACACCATATATTTT.

In its sample, this clone was seen once. V gene TRBV9 combines with J gene TRBJ1-6; 7 nucleotides line up with TRBD1. Per the germline V gene, CDR1 is SGDLS and CDR2 is YYNGEE. V dropped 3 bases and J dropped 4; count of bases not matched to a gene: 4. The CDR3 length is 15 residues. In nucleotides, the CDR3 is TGTGCCAGCAGCGCCGCGGGACAGTATAATTCACCCCTCCACTTT. This codes for CASSAAGQYNSPLHF.

The chain combines TRBV9 with TRBJ2-1; TRBD2 agrees at 8 bases. The CDR3 is 18 residues long. Germline CDR1 SGDLS, CDR2 YYNGEE. V gave up 1 base and J gave up 7 bases; unmatched junction bases: 16. CDR3 nucleotide sequence: TGTGCCAGCAGCGTATCATTACCGTCGGGCGGGAGGTTGAATGAGCAGTTCTTC. Amino acids: CASSVSLPSGGRLNEQFF.

V and J are TRBV24-1 and TRBJ2-5, with 7 bases matching TRBD1. The CDR3 is 13 residues long. Unmatched junction bases numbered 4, after V lost 7 bases and J lost 3 bases. The germline V gene encodes CDR1 KGHDR and CDR2 SFDVKD. CDR3 in amino acids: CATSSGTEETQYF. The CDR3 coding sequence is TGTGCCACCAGCTCCGGGACAGAAGAGACCCAGTACTTC.

The chain couples TRBV9 to TRBJ2-5, with D perhaps TRBD1 (6 bases). The CDR3 contains 14 residues. The germline V gene encodes CDR1 SGDLS and CDR2 YYNGEE. V was shortened by 2 bases and J by 1 base, with 9 bases between the two germline ends. The CDR3 region is CASSVGHPQETQYF. As DNA, the CDR3 is TGTGCCAGCAGCGTGGGACATCCCCAAGAGACCCAGTACTTC.

The V and J genes are TRBV7-3 and TRBJ1-1; 7 nucleotides agree with TRBD1. The V and J ends lost 5 bases and 0 bases, in that order; junction bases with no gene match: 3. The CDR3 consists of 14 residues. The germline gives CDR1 SGHTA, CDR2 FQGTGA. CDR3 sequence: CASSPGQLNTEAFF. CDR3 in DNA: TGTGCCAGCAGCCCGGGACAGCTGAACACTGAAGCTTTCTTT.

V usage is TRBV5-1 and J usage is TRBJ1-4, with D maybe TRBD1 (5 bases). The CDR3 has 15 residues. CDR1 is SGHRS, CDR2 YFSETQ, per germline. Between the trimmed V and J ends, which lost 1 base and 6 bases, there was a span of 13 bases. The CDR3 DNA follows: TGCGCCAGCAGCTTGAACGGGGGAGGTGATGAAAAACTGTTTTTT. This translates into CASSLNGGGDEKLFF.

This clone occurred once. The chain carries TRBV7-8 and TRBJ2-2; 8 bases agree with TRBD2. The CDR3 contains 18 residues. The junction had 13 bases not matched to a gene; V was cut back by 6 bases and J by 1 base. Germline CDR1 is SGHVS and CDR2 is FQNEAQ. The CDR3 region has the DNA TGTGCCAGCAGTTTCCCGGGGGGGCGGGACGTGAACACCGGGGAGCTGTTTTTT. Protein sequence: CASSFPGGRDVNTGELFF.

This rearrangement joins TRBV5-6 to TRBJ2-4, with 10 bases that match TRBD2. This CDR3 spans 16 amino acids. V dropped 2 bases and J dropped 2; count of bases not matched to a gene: 4. CDR1 and CDR2 (germline): SGHDT, YYEEEE. CDR3 nucleotide sequence: TGTGCCAGCAGCTTTCCTAGCGGGAGTTCCAAAAACATTCAGTACTTC. This encodes CASSFPSGSSKNIQYF.

The chain has TRBV11-1 and TRBJ2-3; maybe TRBD1 (6 bases). CDR1 and CDR2 (germline): SGHAT, FQDESV (reference sequence). CDR3 length: 15 residues. V lost 6 bases and J 2 bases, leaving 15 bases between the germline ends. In DNA form, the CDR3 reads TGTGCCAGCAGTGCCGCTGGACAGAACACAGATACGCAGTATTTT. Translation gives CASSAAGQNTDTQYF.

This clone was counted between two and nine times. The rearrangement joins TRBV10-3 to TRBJ1-2; D is perhaps TRBD1 (6 bases). The CDR3 is made up of 15 amino acids. Germline CDR1 and CDR2: ENHRY and SYGVKD. The V end lost 2 bases, the J end lost 0 bases, and 10 bases lay between the germline ends. The CDR3 loop is CAISETDRANYGYTF. The CDR3 DNA reads TGTGCCATCAGTGAGACGGACAGAGCTAACTATGGCTACACCTTC.

A word on this clone: The same CDR3 also results from other DNA sequences found in this sample. The chain carries TRBV7-3 and TRBJ1-6, with 7 bases aligning to TRBD1. The CDR3 totals 14 residues. CDR1 and CDR2 from the germline V gene are SGHTA and FQGTGA. V dropped 1 base and J dropped 7; count of bases not matched to a gene: 1. The DNA of the CDR3 is TGTGCCAGCAGCTTAAGGGACAGAAATTCACCCCTCCACTTT. This gives the protein CASSLRDRNSPLHF.

This chain joins TRBV11-1 and TRBJ2-1; D might be TRBD2 (5 bases). The CDR3 spans 14 residues. Germline CDR1 and CDR2: SGHAT and FQDESV (reference sequence). The germline V and J ends were trimmed by 5 bases and 9 bases, with 17 bases remaining between them. CDR3 sequence (DNA): TGTGCCAGCAGCGCTACACTAGGCGGTCGTGAGCAGTTCTTC. This gives the protein CASSATLGGREQFF.

This clone appeared a few times. The chain has TRBV28 and TRBJ2-3; TRBD1 aligns across 8 bases. After removal of 7 bases from V and 4 bases from J, the junction contained 4 bases not matched to a gene. The germline CDR1 and CDR2 sequences are MDHEN and SYDVKM. CDR3 length equals 13 residues. The CDR3 region is CASNTQGADTQYF. Written as DNA, the CDR3 is TGTGCCAGCAACACACAGGGGGCAGATACGCAGTATTTT.